This TCR beta chain was sequenced during a study of CD8+CD57+ T cells in acquired aplastic anemia. Study-wide background: Average DNA yield from sorted CD4+ and CD8+ cells was about 3.2 ug. General observations from the study: Around 30 sequences, all CD8+ CDR3, were shared between patients and controls. Levels of CD8+ Simpson's diversity were not significantly distinct in patients versus controls.

Concerning this clonotype itself: Its specificity is unknown.

Sequenced patients had shown CD8+CD57+ cell expansion by flow cytometry. Patients were therapy-naive when their blood was sampled. Germline CDR1 reads SGHTA; CDR2 reads FQGNSA. Trimming shortened V by 0 bases and J by 9 bases, and 12 bases separated the two germline ends. The CDR3 length is 15 residues. Profiles of TCR beta VDJ and CDR3 were generated from a genomic DNA template. In TCRdb, the reads were re-called with MiXCR into one record per CDR3 protein. Among fewer than 85,000 distinct CDR3 sequences listed, about three quarters were seen once. This chain joins TRBV7-2 and TRBJ1-6; the D is unclear. The TCR sequence derives from a human donor with aplastic anemia. Specimen: sorted CD4+, CD8+, or CD8+CD57+ T cells (not recorded which) from PBMCs. The CDR3 spells CASSLAGTDFSPLHF. The CDR3 region has the DNA TGTGCCAGCAGCTTAGCGGGAACGGACTTTTCACCCCTCCACTTT.